Given below is one T cell receptor (beta chain) in context. The data were obtained in a study of blood T cell repertoires in COVID-19. Trimming took 0 bases from V and 7 from J; bases not matched to a gene: 2. Germline CDR1 is SGHNT and CDR2 is YENEEA. The CDR3 runs to 14 residues. Clones were read by immunoSEQ multiplex PCR, and TCRdb kept only the in-frame ones, dropping some. The table records around 190,000 clones, approximately 84% of them present only once. The chain couples TRBV11-3 to TRBJ2-2; the match to TRBD2 covers 7 bases. Sequencing was performed on peripheral blood. This receptor was obtained from a woman of 80 years or more with acute or convalescent COVID-19. CDR3 in DNA: TGTGCCAGCAGCTTAGATCGGGGGGTCGGGGAGCTGTTTTTT. This gives the protein CASSLDRGVGELFF.